These 15 T cell receptor beta chains were all obtained from the same sample, sequenced in a study of T cell responses to AZD1222 COVID-19 vaccine. The data were produced by immunoSEQ multiplex PCR, yet TCRdb's version contains in-frame clones alone and is incomplete. The sample has 85,000 to 90,000 clones, approximately 86% seen once. The sequenced sample was peripheral blood, obtained on day 0 of MenACWY control vaccination. These receptors were obtained from an adult in good health.

A remark on this clone: The identical CDR3 is also encoded by other nucleotide sequences in the sample. The V and J genes are TRBV5-1 and TRBJ2-2; 7 bases line up with TRBD1. Germline CDR1 SGHRS, CDR2 YFSETQ. There are 14 residues in the CDR3. The junction had 11 bases not matched to a gene; V was cut back by 0 bases and J by 15 bases. For the CDR3, the DNA is TGCGCCAGCAGCTTGGCTGACACCTTGACAGGGTTGTTTTTT. It encodes CASSLADTLTGLFF. The full variable domain, rest sourced from reference TRBV5-1 and TRBJ2-2, is KAGVTQTPRYLIKTRGQQVTLSCSPISGHRSVSWYQQTPGQGLQFLFEYFSETQRNKGNFPGRFSGRQFSNSRSEMNVSTLELGDSALYLCASSLADTLTGLFFGEGSRLTVL.

The rearrangement joins TRBV30 to TRBJ2-1; 8 nucleotides line up with TRBD1. Per the germline V gene, CDR1 is GTSNPN and CDR2 is SVGIG (reference sequence). With 6 bases clipped from V and 5 bases from J, the junction kept 9 bases outside the gene matches. The CDR3 loop spans 14 amino acids. CDR3 in amino acids: CACAQGAANNEQFF. CDR3 in DNA: TGTGCCTGTGCCCAGGGGGCTGCGAACAATGAGCAGTTCTTC.

This clone has only one observation. The rearrangement links TRBV12-3 or TRBV12-4 to TRBJ1-2; unclear D gene. V was cut by 6 bases and J by 4 bases, with 12 bases left in between. This CDR3 is built from 13 residues. The CDR3 DNA follows: TGTGCCAGCAGAATAGACGGACCCTATGGCTACACCTTC. Residues: CASRIDGPYGYTF.

This clone was counted once. This chain connects TRBV19 to TRBJ2-3; the match to TRBD2 covers 9 bases. The ends lost 6 bases at V and 2 bases at J; junction bases unmatched: 6. The CDR3 runs to 15 residues. Germline V lookup: CDR1 LNHDA, CDR2 SQIVND (reference sequence). The CDR3 nucleotides are TGTGCCAGTAGAATTAGCGGGGGCCCCACAGATACGCAGTATTTT. Its translation is CASRISGGPTDTQYF.

The chain recombines TRBV7-2 with TRBJ1-3, with a weak D call TRBD1 (6 bases). V shed 1 base and J shed 4 bases, with 14 bases lying between them. The CDR3 is 16 residues long. The germline CDR1 and CDR2 sequences are SGHTA and FQGNSA. CDR3 in DNA: TGTGCCAGCAGCTTAGTATTGGGGGCGTACGGAAACACCATATATTTT. Translated: CASSLVLGAYGNTIYF.

This clone was detected once. The rearrangement uses TRBV2 and TRBJ2-7; D unresolved. The V end lost 4 bases, the J end lost 2 bases, and 9 bases lay between the germline ends. Germline CDR1 reads SNHLY; CDR2 reads FYNNEI. CDR3 length: 13 residues. CDR3 sequence reads: CASSADLTYEQYF. CDR3 DNA: TGTGCCAGCAGTGCAGACTTAACCTACGAGCAGTACTTC.

The rearrangement uses TRBV7-2 and TRBJ1-5, with TRBD1 matching over 10 bases. This CDR3 spans 15 amino acids. V lost 8 bases, J lost 5 bases, and 9 bases stayed unmatched. CDR1 is SGHTA, CDR2 FQGNSA, per germline. The CDR3 protein is CASSPGTGVHQPQHF. Written as DNA, the CDR3 is TGTGCCAGCTCCCCCGGGACAGGGGTACATCAGCCCCAGCATTTT.

The chain recombines TRBV2 with TRBJ2-7, with 7 positions matching TRBD2. J gave up 2 bases and V 7 bases, and 11 bases lay outside the gene matches. This CDR3 contains 15 residues. Per the germline V gene, CDR1 is SNHLY and CDR2 is FYNNEI. CDR3 DNA sequence: TGTGCCAGCACGTTCACCGGGACTATAGCCTACGAGCAGTACTTC. Amino acid sequence: CASTFTGTIAYEQYF.

This clone occurred once. This chain connects TRBV11-3 to TRBJ2-2; 7 bases line up with TRBD1. V shed 5 bases, J shed 2 bases, and the junction held 5 bases outside the gene matches. The CDR3 runs to 15 residues. The germline gives CDR1 SGHNT, CDR2 YENEEA. The CDR3 here is CASSPGTVNTGELFF. DNA for the CDR3: TGTGCCAGCAGCCCTGGGACAGTCAACACCGGGGAGCTGTTTTTT.

The chain uses TRBV30 and TRBJ1-5; 10 nucleotides align to TRBD1. Germline assignment: CDR1 GTSNPN and CDR2 SVGIG (reference sequence). There are 15 residues in the CDR3. V dropped 0 bases and J dropped 13; count of bases not matched to a gene: 12. The CDR3 DNA follows: TGTGCCTGGAGTGTATTCGGGGACAGGGGCCAGTTGCAGCATTTT. Amino acids: CAWSVFGDRGQLQHF.

This clone turned up a few times. The chain recombines TRBV7-9 with TRBJ1-1; no definite D call. The CDR3 has 14 amino acids. CDR1 and CDR2 (germline): SEHNR, FQNEAQ (reference sequence). With 3 bases removed from V and 6 bases from J, the gap between germline ends came to 14 bases. In DNA, the CDR3 is TGTGCCAGCAGCTTTTCTGCAGGACCCCCTGAAGCTTTCTTT. Translated, it gives CASSFSAGPPEAFF. Full variable domain (missing parts from reference TRBV7-9 and TRBJ1-1): DTGVSQNPRHKITKRGQNVTFRCDPISEHNRLYWYRQTLGQGPEFLTYFQNEAQLEKSRLLSDRFSAERPKGSFSTLEIQRTEQGDSAMYLCASSFSAGPPEAFFGQGTRLTVV.

This chain connects TRBV4-3 to TRBJ2-1; D not resolved. CDR1 and CDR2 (germline): LGHNA, YSLEER. CDR3 length: 15 amino acids. Trimming stripped 3 bases from V and 5 bases from J, with 14 bases between. The CDR3 nucleotides are TGCGCCAGCAGCCATAGCTGGTTGGGGAACAATGAGCAGTTCTTC. Encoded protein: CASSHSWLGNNEQFF.

The chain has TRBV6-1 and TRBJ2-1; D ambiguous. This CDR3 has 14 residues. Deletions cut 3 bases from V and 9 bases from J, with 15 bases between. CDR1 is MNHNS, CDR2 SASEGT, per germline. In nucleotides, the CDR3 is TGTGCCAGCAGTGACAGTGGGTCTTGGAGTGAGCAGTTCTTC. This sequence encodes CASSDSGSWSEQFF.

The chain combines TRBV10-3 with TRBJ1-1, with no clear D. The germline V and J ends were trimmed by 0 bases and 11 bases, with 13 bases remaining between them. In germline, CDR1 is ENHRY, CDR2 SYGVKD. This CDR3 has 13 amino acids. The CDR3 sequence: CAISESEAVLAFF. CDR3 sequence (DNA): TGTGCCATCAGTGAGTCGGAGGCAGTTTTGGCTTTCTTT.

This clone was seen a few times. This chain joins TRBV19 and TRBJ1-2; 8 nucleotides line up with TRBD1. The germline V gene encodes CDR1 LNHDA and CDR2 SQIVND (reference sequence). V lost 6 bases and J lost 7; bases outside the gene matches: 13. CDR3 length: 15 residues. CDR3 loop: CASSEGRGRTGGYTF. CDR3 in DNA: TGTGCCAGTAGCGAGGGCAGGGGGCGTACGGGTGGCTACACCTTC. Full variable domain (rest looked up from reference TRBV19 and TRBJ1-2): DGGITQSPKYLFRKEGQNVTLSCEQNLNHDAMYWYRQDPGQGLRLIYYSQIVNDFQKGDIAEGYSVSREKKESFPLTVTSAQKNPTAFYLCASSEGRGRTGGYTFGSGTRLTVV.